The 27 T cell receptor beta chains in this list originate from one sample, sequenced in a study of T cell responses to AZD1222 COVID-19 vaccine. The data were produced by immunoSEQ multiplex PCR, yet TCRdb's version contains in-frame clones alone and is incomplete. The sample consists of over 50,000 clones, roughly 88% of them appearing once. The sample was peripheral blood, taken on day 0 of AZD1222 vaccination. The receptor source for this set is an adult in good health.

Here the CDR3 DNA reads TGTGCCAGCAGCCGAGGGGGAGAGGCTGGAAACACCATATATTTT. The encoded protein is CASSRGGEAGNTIYF. The chain carries TRBV6-4 and TRBJ1-3; weak D call: TRBD1 (6 bases). This CDR3 contains 15 residues. Per germline, CDR1 MRHNA and CDR2 SNTAGT. V gave up 6 bases and J gave up 2 bases, with 14 bases separating them.

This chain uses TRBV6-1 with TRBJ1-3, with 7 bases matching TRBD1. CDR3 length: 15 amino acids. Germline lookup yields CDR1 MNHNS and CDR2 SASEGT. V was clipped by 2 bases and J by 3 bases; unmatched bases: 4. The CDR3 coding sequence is TGTGCCAGCAGTGAACCTGGACAGGTTGGAAACACCATATATTTT. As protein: CASSEPGQVGNTIYF.

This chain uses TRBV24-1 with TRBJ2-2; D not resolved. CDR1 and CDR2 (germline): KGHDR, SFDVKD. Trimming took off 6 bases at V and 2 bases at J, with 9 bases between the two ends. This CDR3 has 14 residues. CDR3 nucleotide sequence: TGTGCCACCAGTCAGTCCGGAAACACCGGGGAGCTGTTTTTT. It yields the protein CATSQSGNTGELFF.

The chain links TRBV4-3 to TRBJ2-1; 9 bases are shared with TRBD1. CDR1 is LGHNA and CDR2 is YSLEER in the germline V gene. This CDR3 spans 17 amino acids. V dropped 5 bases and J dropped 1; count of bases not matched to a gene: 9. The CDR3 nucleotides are TGCGCCAGCAGCAAACAGGGGGCGGTTGGGTCCTACAATGAGCAGTTCTTC. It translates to CASSKQGAVGSYNEQFF.

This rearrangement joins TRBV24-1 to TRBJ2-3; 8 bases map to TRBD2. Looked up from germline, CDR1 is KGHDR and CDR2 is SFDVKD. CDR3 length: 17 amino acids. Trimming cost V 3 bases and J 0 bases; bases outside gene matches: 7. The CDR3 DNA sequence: TGTGCCACCAGTGATCTCCCTCGGGGGGGGAGCACAGATACGCAGTATTTT. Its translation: CATSDLPRGGSTDTQYF.

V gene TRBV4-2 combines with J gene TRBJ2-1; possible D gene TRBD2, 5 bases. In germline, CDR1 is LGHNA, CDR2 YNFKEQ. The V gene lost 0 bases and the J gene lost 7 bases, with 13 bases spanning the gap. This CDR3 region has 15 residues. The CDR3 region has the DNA TGTGCCAGCAGCCAAGATCCGGGGATGGGGAATGAGCAGTTCTTC. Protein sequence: CASSQDPGMGNEQFF.

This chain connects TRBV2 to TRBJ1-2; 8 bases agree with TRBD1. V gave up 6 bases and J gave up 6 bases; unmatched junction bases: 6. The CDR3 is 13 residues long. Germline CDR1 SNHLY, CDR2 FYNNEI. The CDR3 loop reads CASRETGANGYTF. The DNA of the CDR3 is TGTGCCAGCAGGGAGACAGGGGCGAATGGCTACACCTTC.

The CDR3 loop is CASSLDHGGYTF. CDR3 in DNA: TGTGCCAGCAGCTTAGACCACGGCGGCTACACCTTC. This rearrangement joins TRBV7-9 to TRBJ1-2; D unclear. The germline V gene encodes CDR1 SEHNR and CDR2 FQNEAQ (reference sequence). This CDR3 region has 12 residues. V was cut by 1 base and J by 8 bases, with 8 bases left in between.

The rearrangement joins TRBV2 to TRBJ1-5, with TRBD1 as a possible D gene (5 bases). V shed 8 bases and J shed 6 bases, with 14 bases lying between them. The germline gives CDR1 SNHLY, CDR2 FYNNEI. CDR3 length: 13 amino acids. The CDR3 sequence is CASYRDRGQPQHF. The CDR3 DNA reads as TGTGCCAGCTATCGGGACCGCGGTCAGCCCCAGCATTTT. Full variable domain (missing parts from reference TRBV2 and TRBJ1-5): EPEVTQTPSHQVTQMGQEVILRCVPISNHLYFYWYRQILGQKVEFLVSFYNNEISEKSEIFDDQFSVERPDGSNFTLKIRSTKLEDSAMYFCASYRDRGQPQHFGDGTRLSIL.

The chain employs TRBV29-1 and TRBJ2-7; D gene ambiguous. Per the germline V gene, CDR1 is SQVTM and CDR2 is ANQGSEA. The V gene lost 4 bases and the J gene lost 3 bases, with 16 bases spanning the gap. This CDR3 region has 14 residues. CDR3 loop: CSVATTSTIYEQYF. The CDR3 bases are TGCAGCGTTGCCACCACCAGCACAATCTACGAGCAGTACTTC.

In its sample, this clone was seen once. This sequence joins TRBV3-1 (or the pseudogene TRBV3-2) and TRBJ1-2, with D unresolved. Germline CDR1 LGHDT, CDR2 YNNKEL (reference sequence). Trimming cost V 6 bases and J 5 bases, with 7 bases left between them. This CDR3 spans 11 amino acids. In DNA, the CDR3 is TGTGCCAGCAGGGATGGGTATGGCTACACCTTC. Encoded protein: CASRDGYGYTF.

CDR3 sequence: CASRTDGQGNYGYTF. CDR3 bases: TGTGCCAGCAGAACCGACGGACAGGGCAACTATGGCTACACCTTC. The chain is built from TRBV6-5 and TRBJ1-2, with 8 bases matching TRBD1. The CDR3 extends over 15 amino acids. Per the germline V gene, CDR1 is MNHEY and CDR2 is SVGAGI. V gave up 6 bases and J gave up 2 bases; unmatched junction bases: 8.

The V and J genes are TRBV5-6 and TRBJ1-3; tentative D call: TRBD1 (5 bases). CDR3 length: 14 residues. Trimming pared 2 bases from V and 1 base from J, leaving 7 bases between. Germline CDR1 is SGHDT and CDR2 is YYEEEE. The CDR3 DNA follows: TGTGCCAGCAGCTTATGGGGGTCTGGAAACACCATATATTTT. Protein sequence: CASSLWGSGNTIYF. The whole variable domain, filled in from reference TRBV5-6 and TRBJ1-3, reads DAGVTQSPTHLIKTRGQQVTLRCSPKSGHDTVSWYQQALGQGPQFIFQYYEEEERQRGNFPDRFSGHQFPNYSSELNVNALLLGDSALYLCASSLWGSGNTIYFGEGSWLTVV.

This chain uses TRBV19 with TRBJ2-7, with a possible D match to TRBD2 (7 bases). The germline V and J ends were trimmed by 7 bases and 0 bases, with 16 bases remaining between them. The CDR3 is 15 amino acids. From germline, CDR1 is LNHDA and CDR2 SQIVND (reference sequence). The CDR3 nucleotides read TGTGCCAGTATGGCACAGGGAGGGGGCTCCTACGAGCAGTACTTC. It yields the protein CASMAQGGGSYEQYF.

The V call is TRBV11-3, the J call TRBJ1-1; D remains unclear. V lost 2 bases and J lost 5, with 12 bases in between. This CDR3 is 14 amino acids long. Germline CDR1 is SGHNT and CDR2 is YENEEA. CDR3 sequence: CASSLRNLGTEAFF. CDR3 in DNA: TGTGCCAGCAGCTTACGTAATCTGGGGACTGAAGCTTTCTTT.

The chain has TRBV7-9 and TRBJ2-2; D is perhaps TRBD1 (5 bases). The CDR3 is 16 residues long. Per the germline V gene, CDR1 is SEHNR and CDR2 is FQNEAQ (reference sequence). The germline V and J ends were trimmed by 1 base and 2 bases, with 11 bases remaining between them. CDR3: CASSLEVQVNTGELFF. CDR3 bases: TGTGCCAGCAGCTTAGAGGTACAGGTAAACACCGGGGAGCTGTTTTTT.

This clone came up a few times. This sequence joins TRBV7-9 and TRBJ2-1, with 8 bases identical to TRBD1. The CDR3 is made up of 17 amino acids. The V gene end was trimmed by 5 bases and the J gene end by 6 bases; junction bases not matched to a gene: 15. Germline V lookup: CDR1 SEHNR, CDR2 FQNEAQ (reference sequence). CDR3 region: CASSPPLRDRRFNEQFF. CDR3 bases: TGTGCCAGCAGCCCCCCTCTCCGGGACAGGAGATTCAATGAGCAGTTCTTC.

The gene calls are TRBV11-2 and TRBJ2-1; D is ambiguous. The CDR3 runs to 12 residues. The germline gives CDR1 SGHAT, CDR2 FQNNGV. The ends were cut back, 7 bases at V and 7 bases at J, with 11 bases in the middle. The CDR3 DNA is TGTGCCAGCACGATGCAAGGGAATGAGCAGTTCTTC. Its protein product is CASTMQGNEQFF.

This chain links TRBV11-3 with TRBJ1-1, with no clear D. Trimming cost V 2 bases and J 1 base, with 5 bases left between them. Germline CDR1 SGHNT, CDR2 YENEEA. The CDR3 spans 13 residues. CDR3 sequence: CASSLSGNTEAFF. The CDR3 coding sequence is TGTGCCAGCAGCTTATCTGGGAACACTGAAGCTTTCTTT. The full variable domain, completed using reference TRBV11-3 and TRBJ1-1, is EAGVVQSPRYKIIEKKQPVAFWCNPISGHNTLYWYLQNLGQGPELLIRYENEEAVDDSQLPKDRFSAERLKGVDSTLKIQPAELGDSAVYLCASSLSGNTEAFFGQGTRLTVV.

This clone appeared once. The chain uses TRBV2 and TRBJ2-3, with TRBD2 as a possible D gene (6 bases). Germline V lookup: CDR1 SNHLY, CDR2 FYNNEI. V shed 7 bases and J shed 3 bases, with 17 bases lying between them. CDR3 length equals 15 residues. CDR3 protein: CASNPSVSITDTQYF. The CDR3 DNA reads TGTGCCAGCAACCCTAGCGTAAGCATTACAGATACGCAGTATTTT. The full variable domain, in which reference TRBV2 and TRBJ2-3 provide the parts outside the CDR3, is EPEVTQTPSHQVTQMGQEVILRCVPISNHLYFYWYRQILGQKVEFLVSFYNNEISEKSEIFDDQFSVERPDGSNFTLKIRSTKLEDSAMYFCASNPSVSITDTQYFGPGTRLTVL.

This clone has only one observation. This chain's CDR3 is CASSLTYTQYF. The CDR3 bases are TGTGCCAGCAGTCTAACTTATACGCAGTATTTT. This chain connects TRBV6-5 to TRBJ2-3, with D unresolved. The CDR3 is 11 residues long. Germline lookup yields CDR1 MNHEY and CDR2 SVGAGI. V gave up 5 bases and J gave up 7 bases, with 7 bases separating them.

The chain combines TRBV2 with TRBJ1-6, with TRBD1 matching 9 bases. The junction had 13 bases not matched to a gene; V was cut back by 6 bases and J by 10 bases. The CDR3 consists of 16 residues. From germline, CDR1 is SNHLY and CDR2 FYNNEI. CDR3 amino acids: CASRYNGGQGRSPLHF. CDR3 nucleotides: TGTGCCAGCAGATATAACGGGGGACAGGGACGCTCACCCCTCCACTTT.

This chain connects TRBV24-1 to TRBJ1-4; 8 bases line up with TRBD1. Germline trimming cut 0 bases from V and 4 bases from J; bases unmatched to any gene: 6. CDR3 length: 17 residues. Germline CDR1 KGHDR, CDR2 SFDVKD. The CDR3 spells CATSDLPWDRRNEKLFF. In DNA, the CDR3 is TGTGCCACCAGTGATTTGCCTTGGGACAGGCGTAATGAAAAACTGTTTTTT.

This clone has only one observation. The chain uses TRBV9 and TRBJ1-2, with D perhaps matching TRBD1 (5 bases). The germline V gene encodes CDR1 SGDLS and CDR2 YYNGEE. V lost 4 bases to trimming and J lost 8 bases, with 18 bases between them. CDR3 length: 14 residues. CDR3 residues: CASSPTGTAGGYTF. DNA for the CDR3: TGTGCCAGCAGCCCAACAGGAACAGCCGGCGGCTACACCTTC.

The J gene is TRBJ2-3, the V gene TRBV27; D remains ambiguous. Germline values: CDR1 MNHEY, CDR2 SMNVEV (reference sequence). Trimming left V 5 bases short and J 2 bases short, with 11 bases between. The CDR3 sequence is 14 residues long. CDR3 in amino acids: CASSQSWITDTQYF. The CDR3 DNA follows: TGTGCCAGCAGTCAGTCCTGGATCACAGATACGCAGTATTTT.

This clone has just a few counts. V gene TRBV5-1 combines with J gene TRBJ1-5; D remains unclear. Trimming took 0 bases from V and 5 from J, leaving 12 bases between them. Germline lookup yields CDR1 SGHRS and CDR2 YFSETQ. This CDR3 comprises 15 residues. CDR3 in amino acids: CASSLGLGDDQPQHF. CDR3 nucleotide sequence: TGCGCCAGCAGCTTGGGGTTAGGTGATGATCAGCCCCAGCATTTT.

DNA for the CDR3: TGTGCCATCTCCATAGCGGACTCCGAGCAGTACTTC. Translating it yields CAISIADSEQYF. V is TRBV10-3 and J is TRBJ2-7; tentative D call: TRBD2 (6 bases). Germline-derived CDR1 and CDR2 are ENHRY and SYGVKD. V was cut by 8 bases and J by 6 bases, with 14 bases left in between. This CDR3 has 12 amino acids.